The clone carrying this T cell receptor (beta chain) turned up a few times. Its matching antigen is unknown. The data belong to a study of cytomegalovirus exposure and HLA in healthy donors. Germline V gives CDR1 KGHSH, CDR2 LQKENI. V shed 7 bases, J shed 1 base, and the junction held 5 bases outside the gene matches. This CDR3 spans 14 amino acids. Primers for the PCR totalled 60 Vbeta and 13 Jbeta. Profiling relied on immunoSEQ multiplex PCR, and the TCRdb table lists in-frame clones only, not all of them. The sample records 90,000 to 120,000 clones, over 80% being singletons. The donors, nominally healthy at sampling, likely had unrecorded immune exposures. Study-wide findings and caveats: For cytomegalovirus status, the classifier reportedly gave diagnoses with high specificity and sensitivity. A later analysis reportedly found fewer N-insertions in an Asian-associated ancestry cluster than the approximately 700-donor mean.

The sequence was collected from a man aged 25-45 years in good health and CMV-seropositive. Material: PBMCs. The rearrangement uses TRBV18 and TRBJ2-3, with 7 positions matching TRBD1. Here the CDR3 DNA reads TGTGCCAGCTTAACAGGGGTCGGCACAGATACGCAGTATTTT. It is translated as CASLTGVGTDTQYF.